This TCR beta chain stems from a study of T cell changes during pregnancy in multiple sclerosis. TCRdb's table, derived via immunoSEQ multiplex PCR, lists solely in-frame clones and lacks some. The sample lists tens of thousands of clones, 93% occurring once. The CDR3 sequence is 15 residues long. Per germline, CDR1 LNHDA and CDR2 SQIVND (reference sequence). The V end lost 3 bases, the J end lost 1 base, and 12 bases lay between the germline ends. Sequencing was performed on peripheral blood, taken after pregnancy. This clonotype was obtained from a female donor with multiple sclerosis, enrolled in a pregnancy study. The V call is TRBV19, the J call TRBJ1-1; maybe TRBD1 (5 bases). The CDR3 spells CASSMTGVPNTEAFF. In nucleotides, the CDR3 is TGTGCCAGTAGTATGACGGGGGTCCCGAACACTGAAGCTTTCTTT.